This TCR beta chain was recovered during a study of blood T cell repertoires in COVID-19. V was clipped by 1 base and J by 4 bases; unmatched bases: 9. Germline V lookup: CDR1 MDHEN, CDR2 SYDVKM. The CDR3 has 16 amino acids. Sequencing used immunoSEQ multiplex PCR; TCRdb keeps in-frame clones, though not all of them. The sample records 95,000 to 150,000 clones, roughly 72% being singletons. The rearrangement links TRBV28 to TRBJ2-7; 8 bases fit TRBD2. The sequence came from an elderly man with COVID-19, enrolled during active disease. The sample taken for sequencing was peripheral blood. The CDR3 bases are TGTGCCAGCAGTTTATTTCTGGGACTAGAGACATACGAGCAGTACTTC. It yields the protein CASSLFLGLETYEQYF.